Below are 15 T cell receptor beta chains sequenced from a single sample in a study of blood T cell repertoires in COVID-19. Produced via immunoSEQ multiplex PCR; TCRdb's table is partial and in-frame only. The sample includes under 120,000 clones, around 85% of them seen just once. Sequencing was done on a sample of peripheral blood. Receptor source: a man between 65 and 80 years old with active or convalescent COVID-19.

Worth noting for this clone: It may be a read error: a sequence one base away is much more abundant. The chain links TRBV5-8 to TRBJ1-1, with 7 bases that match TRBD1. Germline CDR1 SGHTS, CDR2 YDEGEE. CDR3 length: 13 amino acids. The junction had 1 base not matched to a gene; V was cut back by 2 bases and J by 3 bases. The CDR3 sequence: CASSFDRDTEAFF. The CDR3 bases are TGTGCCAGCAGCTTTGACAGGGACACTGAAGCTTTCTTT.

The rearrangement joins TRBV27 to TRBJ2-7, with D hard to call. CDR1 MNHEY and CDR2 SMNVEV come from the germline V gene (reference sequence). Trimming took 3 bases from V and 10 from J, leaving 13 bases between them. The CDR3 is 12 amino acids. The CDR3 coding sequence is TGTGCCAGCAGTTTCTCCCAGGTTAGTCAGTACTTC. The encoded protein is CASSFSQVSQYF.

The V and J genes are TRBV12-5 and TRBJ1-6; 8 nucleotides align to TRBD1. In germline, CDR1 is LGHNT, CDR2 FRNRAP. The CDR3 is 13 amino acids. V shed 8 bases, J shed 9 bases, and the junction held 6 bases outside the gene matches. The CDR3 DNA sequence: TGTGCTAGTTCAACAGGGGGGGGTTCACCCCTCCACTTT. Amino acid sequence: CASSTGGGSPLHF.

The V gene is TRBV5-1, the J gene TRBJ2-3, with 10 positions matching TRBD1. Trimming cost V 5 bases and J 3 bases; bases outside gene matches: 9. Germline-derived CDR1 and CDR2 are SGHRS and YFSETQ. This CDR3 is 16 amino acids long. The CDR3 reads CASRLDGTGETDTQYF. CDR3 coding DNA: TGCGCCAGCAGGCTTGATGGGACAGGGGAGACAGATACGCAGTATTTT.

V usage is TRBV5-5 and J usage is TRBJ1-3, with a possible D match to TRBD1 (5 bases). From germline, CDR1 is SGHKS and CDR2 YYEKEE (reference sequence). V was clipped by 2 bases and J by 0 bases, with 9 bases between them. This CDR3 comprises 15 residues. The CDR3 loop is CASSFSTVSGNTIYF. The CDR3, as DNA: TGTGCCAGCAGCTTCTCGACAGTCTCTGGAAACACCATATATTTT.

The chain links TRBV10-2 to TRBJ2-7; perhaps TRBD2 as D (6 bases). Germline lookup yields CDR1 WSHSY and CDR2 SAAADI. Trimming left V 4 bases short and J 2 bases short, with 9 bases between. The CDR3 runs to 13 residues. The CDR3 DNA follows: TGCGCCAGCAGTGGCGGGGTTACCTACGAGCAGTACTTC. This translates into CASSGGVTYEQYF.

This chain connects TRBV5-6 to TRBJ2-1; 9 nucleotides match TRBD2. This CDR3 comprises 14 residues. The junction had 2 bases not matched to a gene; V was cut back by 0 bases and J by 7 bases. Per the germline V gene, CDR1 is SGHDT and CDR2 is YYEEEE. CDR3 sequence (DNA): TGTGCCAGCAGCTTGGGGCTAGCGGGGAATGAGCAGTTCTTC. Protein: CASSLGLAGNEQFF.

This chain connects TRBV27 to TRBJ2-6, with 10 bases matching TRBD1. The CDR3 is 20 amino acids. The junction had 15 bases not matched to a gene; V was cut back by 5 bases and J by 2 bases. Germline lookup yields CDR1 MNHEY and CDR2 SMNVEV (reference sequence). The CDR3 sequence is CASSPSHRDRGGTGANVLTF. DNA of the CDR3: TGTGCCAGCAGTCCTTCACACCGGGACAGGGGAGGAACTGGGGCCAACGTCCTGACTTTC.

The chain has TRBV20-1 and TRBJ1-1; 9 bases are shared with TRBD1. CDR1 and CDR2 (germline): DFQATT, SNEGSKA (reference sequence). The CDR3 spans 11 residues. J gave up 12 bases and V 3 bases, and 5 bases lay outside the gene matches. The CDR3 nucleotides are TGCAGTGCTAGTATGGACAGGGGAACTTTCTTT. This sequence encodes CSASMDRGTFF.

V is TRBV4-2 and J is TRBJ1-4; D gene unclear. This CDR3 is 13 amino acids long. The V and J ends lost 0 bases and 7 bases respectively, with 6 bases between them. The germline CDR1 and CDR2 sequences are LGHNA and YNFKEQ. This CDR3 reads CASSQDSGEKLFF. DNA for the CDR3: TGTGCCAGCAGCCAAGATTCGGGTGAAAAACTGTTTTTT.

J is TRBJ2-2 and V is TRBV7-9; D is possibly TRBD1 (6 bases). Germline CDR1 SEHNR, CDR2 FQNEAQ (reference sequence). The CDR3 sequence is 15 residues long. V gave up 5 bases and J gave up 2 bases, with 12 bases separating them. The CDR3 DNA sequence: TGTGCCAGCAGCCGAGACAGGTTCAACACCGGGGAGCTGTTTTTT. As protein: CASSRDRFNTGELFF. The full variable domain, with the rest looked up from reference TRBV7-9 and TRBJ2-2, is DTGVSQNPRHKITKRGQNVTFRCDPISEHNRLYWYRQTLGQGPEFLTYFQNEAQLEKSRLLSDRFSAERPKGSFSTLEIQRTEQGDSAMYLCASSRDRFNTGELFFGEGSRLTVL.

The chain joins TRBV28 to TRBJ2-2; 10 bases agree with TRBD1. The CDR3 totals 15 residues. Germline CDR1 MDHEN, CDR2 SYDVKM. Unmatched junction bases numbered 8, after V lost 8 bases and J lost 5 bases. The CDR3, as DNA: TGTGCCAGCGGTCGACAGGGGGCTTGGACCGGGGAGCTGTTTTTT. Translating it yields CASGRQGAWTGELFF.

The rearrangement uses TRBV5-1 and TRBJ2-5; D is undetermined. V gave up 2 bases and J gave up 4 bases, with 6 bases separating them. Germline V gives CDR1 SGHRS, CDR2 YFSETQ. This CDR3 spans 12 amino acids. The CDR3 coding sequence is TGCGCCAGCAGCTTTGCCAGAGAGACCCAGTACTTC. It is translated as CASSFARETQYF.

V gene TRBV2 combines with J gene TRBJ2-5; perhaps TRBD1 as D (5 bases). The CDR3 consists of 13 residues. Germline V CDR1 and CDR2: SNHLY, FYNNEI. The germline V and J ends were trimmed by 7 bases and 5 bases, with 14 bases remaining between them. The CDR3 loop reads CASKPDPGETQYF. CDR3 bases: TGTGCCAGCAAACCCGACCCAGGGGAGACCCAGTACTTC. The full variable domain, in which reference TRBV2 and TRBJ2-5 provide the parts outside the CDR3, is EPEVTQTPSHQVTQMGQEVILRCVPISNHLYFYWYRQILGQKVEFLVSFYNNEISEKSEIFDDQFSVERPDGSNFTLKIRSTKLEDSAMYFCASKPDPGETQYFGPGTRLLVL.

V is TRBV5-1 and J is TRBJ2-7; 7 bases map to TRBD2. The germline CDR1 and CDR2 sequences are SGHRS and YFSETQ. The V segment lost 5 bases and the J segment 2 bases; nucleotides outside the gene matches: 4. The CDR3 has 13 amino acids. The CDR3 spells CASSQSGAYEQYF. CDR3 in DNA: TGCGCCAGCAGTCAGAGCGGGGCCTACGAGCAGTACTTC. Full variable domain (rest looked up from reference TRBV5-1 and TRBJ2-7): KAGVTQTPRYLIKTRGQQVTLSCSPISGHRSVSWYQQTPGQGLQFLFEYFSETQRNKGNFPGRFSGRQFSNSRSEMNVSTLELGDSALYLCASSQSGAYEQYFGPGTRLTVT.